The text below deals with one T cell receptor (beta chain). This record comes from a study of chemoradiotherapy in HPV16-positive cancers. The V end lost 2 bases, the J end lost 0 bases, and 0 bases lay between the germline ends. Germline lookup yields CDR1 SGHDT and CDR2 YYEEEE. The CDR3 runs to 13 residues. Assay used: immunoSEQ multiplex PCR; TCRdb lists only in-frame clones, some missing. The sample consists of some 32,000 clones, about 88% of them appearing once. This sequence originates from a human donor with HPV-associated anogenital cancer. Sequences were derived from blood, sampled from a patient who underwent chemoradiotherapy. The J gene is TRBJ2-6, the V gene TRBV5-6; no reliable D call. The CDR3 DNA sequence: TGTGCCAGCAGCTTCTCTGGGGCCAACGTCCTGACTTTC. It is translated as CASSFSGANVLTF.